The 7 T cell receptor beta chains listed next were all sequenced from one sample in a study of blood T cell repertoires in COVID-19 (dated by TCRdb to 2019 to 2021). The library relied on the immunoSEQ multiplex PCR assay. In TCRdb, the immuneACCESS table is reduced to in-frame sequences with V and J assigned. These tables do not hold every clone; where another copy was compared, an unresolved V gene accounts for under half, and the others remain unexplained. The sample table shows about 150,000 clones, and roughly 87% are seen once. 3.5% to 5% of the sample rests with the top ten. The sequencing sample was made of peripheral blood. Receptors originate from a woman between 55 and 75 years old with active or convalescent COVID-19.

The V gene is TRBV11-3, the J gene TRBJ2-1; D uncertain. The CDR3 is made up of 15 amino acids. Germline CDR1 SGHNT, CDR2 YENEEA. The ends were cut back, 3 bases at V and 0 bases at J, with 9 bases in the middle. DNA of the CDR3: TGTGCCAGCAGCTTGGGTTACAGCTCCTACAATGAGCAGTTCTTC. This sequence encodes CASSLGYSSYNEQFF.

V and J are TRBV19 and TRBJ1-1; no clear D. This CDR3 region has 13 residues. CDR1 LNHDA and CDR2 SQIVND come from the germline V gene (reference sequence). The germline V and J ends were trimmed by 5 bases and 4 bases, with 11 bases remaining between them. The CDR3 bases are TGTGCCAGTAGTTGGGTCACTACCACTGAAGCTTTCTTT. It translates to CASSWVTTTEAFF.

This chain links TRBV6-1 with TRBJ1-4; the match to TRBD1 covers 9 bases. CDR1 is MNHNS and CDR2 is SASEGT in the germline V gene. V gave up 2 bases and J gave up 6 bases; unmatched junction bases: 7. The CDR3 loop spans 16 amino acids. The CDR3 DNA follows: TGTGCCAGCAGTGAAACTCCGGGACAGGGATATGAAAAACTGTTTTTT. Protein sequence: CASSETPGQGYEKLFF.

This sequence joins TRBV7-2 and TRBJ1-5; the D gene is possibly TRBD1 (5 bases). The CDR3 consists of 13 residues. The V gene's germline CDR1 is SGHTA and CDR2 FQGNSA. Trimming stripped 0 bases from V and 9 bases from J, with 9 bases between. This chain's CDR3 is CASSLAGGLPQHF. DNA for the CDR3: TGTGCCAGCAGCTTAGCGGGGGGTCTGCCCCAGCATTTT.

The rearrangement links TRBV5-4 to TRBJ1-1, with D unclear. Trimming took 2 bases from V and 0 from J, leaving 14 bases between them. This CDR3 is 16 amino acids long. Germline assignment: CDR1 SGHNT and CDR2 YYREEE (reference sequence). The CDR3 region is CASSLGSGNMNTEAFF. CDR3 DNA sequence: TGTGCCAGCAGCTTAGGAAGCGGGAACATGAACACTGAAGCTTTCTTT.

The rearrangement joins TRBV5-1 to TRBJ1-1; D gene unclear. Trimming took off 0 bases at V and 5 bases at J, with 8 bases between the two ends. Looked up from germline, CDR1 is SGHRS and CDR2 is YFSETQ. The CDR3 extends over 13 amino acids. CDR3 protein: CASSLGGGTEAFF. The CDR3 DNA follows: TGCGCCAGCAGCTTGGGGGGAGGGACTGAAGCTTTCTTT.

This sequence joins TRBV9 and TRBJ1-1; maybe TRBD1 (6 bases). Trimming removed 0 bases from V and 4 bases from J, with 10 bases in between. Germline CDR1 reads SGDLS; CDR2 reads YYNGEE. The CDR3 loop spans 14 amino acids. CDR3 bases: TGTGCCAGCAGCGTAGCGGGACACAGCACTGAAGCTTTCTTT. It yields the protein CASSVAGHSTEAFF. Using reference TRBV9 and TRBJ1-1 for the parts outside the CDR3, the full variable domain is DSGVTQTPKHLITATGQRVTLRCSPRSGDLSVYWYQQSLDQGLQFLIQYYNGEERAKGNILERFSAQQFPDLHSELNLSSLELGDSALYFCASSVAGHSTEAFFGQGTRLTVV.